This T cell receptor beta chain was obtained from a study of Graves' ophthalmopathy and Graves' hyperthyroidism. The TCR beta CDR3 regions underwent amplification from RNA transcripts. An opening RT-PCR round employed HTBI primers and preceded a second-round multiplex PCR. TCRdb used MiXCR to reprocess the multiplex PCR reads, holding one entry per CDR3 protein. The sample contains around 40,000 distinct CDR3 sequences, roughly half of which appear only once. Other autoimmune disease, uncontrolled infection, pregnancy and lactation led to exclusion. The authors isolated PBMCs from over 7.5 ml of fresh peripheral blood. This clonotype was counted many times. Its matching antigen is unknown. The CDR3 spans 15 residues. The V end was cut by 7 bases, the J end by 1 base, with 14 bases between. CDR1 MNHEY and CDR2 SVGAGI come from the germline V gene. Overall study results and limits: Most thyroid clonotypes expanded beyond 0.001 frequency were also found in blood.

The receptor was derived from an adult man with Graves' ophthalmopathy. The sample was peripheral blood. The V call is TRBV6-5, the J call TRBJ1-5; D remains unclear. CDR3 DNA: TGTGCCAGCAAAGTCGACGGGTACAGCAATCAGCCCCAGCATTTT. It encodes CASKVDGYSNQPQHF.